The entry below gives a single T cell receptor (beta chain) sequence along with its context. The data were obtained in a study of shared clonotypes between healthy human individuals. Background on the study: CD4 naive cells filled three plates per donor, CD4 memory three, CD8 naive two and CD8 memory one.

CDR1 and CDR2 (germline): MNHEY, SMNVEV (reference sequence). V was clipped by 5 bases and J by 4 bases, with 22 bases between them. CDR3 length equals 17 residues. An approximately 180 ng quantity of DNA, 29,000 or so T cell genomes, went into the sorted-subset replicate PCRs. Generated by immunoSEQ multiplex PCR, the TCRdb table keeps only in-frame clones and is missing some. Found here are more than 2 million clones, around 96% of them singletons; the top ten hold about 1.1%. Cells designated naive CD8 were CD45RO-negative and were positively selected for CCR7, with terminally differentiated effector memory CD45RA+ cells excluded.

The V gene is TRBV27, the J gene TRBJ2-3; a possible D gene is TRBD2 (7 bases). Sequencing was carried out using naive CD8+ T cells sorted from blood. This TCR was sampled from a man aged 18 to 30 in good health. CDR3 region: CASSTPFLGGASDTQYF. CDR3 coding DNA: TGTGCCAGCAGTACCCCATTTTTGGGGGGGGCGTCAGATACGCAGTATTTT.